This TCR beta chain was sequenced during a study of Graves' ophthalmopathy and Graves' hyperthyroidism (dated by TCRdb to about 2018). Study-level background: Peripheral blood was collected before any treatment was given, at the time of initial diagnosis. In total, approximately 140 blood samples were TCR-sequenced: some 40 ophthalmopathy, some 80 hyperthyroidism and approximately 17 hyperthyroidism-to-ophthalmopathy patients. TCR beta repertoire signatures were used to distinguish Graves' ophthalmopathy from Graves' hyperthyroidism and to predict progression to ophthalmopathy. In over 5 hyperthyroidism patients, the T-cell repertoire of thyroid tissue was compared with the T-cell repertoire of blood. To explore V-J signatures distinguishing ophthalmopathy from hyperthyroidism, a discovery set of some 100 patients (roughly 42 ophthalmopathy, roughly 60 stable hyperthyroidism) was enrolled. The 75 to 100 discovery patients were randomly divided into training and test sets at a 7:3 ratio. Once sampling was done, hyperthyroidism patients were given methimazole at a starting dose of 30 mg daily, while ophthalmopathy patients were given high-dose intravenous methylprednisolone. An independent validation cohort was composed of fewer than 20 hyperthyroidism patients and some 16 patients who later progressed from hyperthyroidism to ophthalmopathy.

What the work shows at the level of the full study, not this receptor alone: In cross-validation, the 13-signature model distinguished ophthalmopathy from stable hyperthyroidism with nearly 90% sensitivity and roughly 81% specificity, while in the test set the corresponding values were 80% and 75%. Sample size was not statistically predetermined, and group allocation was not concealed from the investigators. Most of the expanded thyroid clonotypes with a frequency above 0.001 were also detected in blood, and it was suggested that the thyroid immune response may be reflected by blood repertoires. In validation, the model predicted ophthalmopathy progression with about 71% sensitivity and 72.22% specificity; some 13 predicted patients were CT-confirmed with GO in a median of approximately six months.

For repertoire sequencing, the TCR beta CDR3 regions were amplified from RNA transcripts. The first round was an RT-PCR using HTBI primers with the Qiagen OneStep RT-PCR kit, and this first round was followed by a second-round multiplex PCR, then size selection and purification. Libraries were sequenced on an Illumina HiSeq2000 using paired-end 100 bp reads. Regarding the original processing steps: SOAPnuke was used to process the reads, removing any read that contained adapters or uncalled bases, had a mean Phred below 15, or lacked an exact match to the constant primer or identifier. COPE v1.2.5 was used to merge the high-quality paired reads. Clonotypes were defined as unique nucleotide sequences and were aligned to IMGT TRB V, D and J references using MiTCR v1.1. The analysis was limited to V-J combinations with a frequency above 0.0001, which together covered approximately 99% of repertoires. For each V-J combination, a TCR clonal expansion and chaos score was defined as F50 clonal expansion divided by the chaos observed in the TCRdist matrix. Features were reduced by Welch's t-statistics and random forest to some 13 V-J combinations, which fed a naive Bayes classifier. The similarity between thyroid and blood repertoires was quantified using the Morisita-Horn index. TCRdb handled the public reads itself, with Q25 trimming in fastp and clone calling in MiXCR, and kept productive beta chains. Entries are consolidated by CDR3 protein sequence, retaining the most common genes and DNA. These V and J calls rely on TCRdb rather than the paper's analysis. A total of 400,000 to 450,000 distinct CDR3 sequences appear in this sample, over 20% of them only once. The ten largest clones capture roughly 3% of the sample.

This clonotype appeared once. There is no known antigen for this receptor. No base-level quality is on record; no much larger clone is a single base apart. A solitary read yields weak support. The junction shows trimming of 1 base on V and 8 bases on J, plus 11 bases between the germline ends. The cysteine opens and the phenylalanine closes a CDR3 of 14 amino acids. The kept DNA is CDR3 alone, 42 bases in frame from the first base. A patient counted as having stable hyperthyroidism if there was no progression to ophthalmopathy within 18 months of follow-up. Patients with hyperthyroidism were aged 18 to 65 years, had been newly diagnosed, and had a disease duration of less than 2 months. Patients were excluded if they had other autoimmune diseases, uncontrolled infections, pregnancy or lactation. Diagnosis was based on clinical symptoms, serum thyroxine, TRAb, thyroid ultrasound and orbital computed tomography. PBMCs were isolated from about 9 ml of fresh peripheral blood by Ficoll-Paque density gradient centrifugation. Total RNA was extracted with Trizol reagent and quality-checked on an Agilent 2100 Bioanalyzer.

Sequenced: peripheral blood. This chain is built from TRBV12-3 or TRBV12-4 and TRBJ2-2; the D segment might be TRBD1 or TRBD2, since each matches 6 bases. This TCR came from a woman in her late teens or twenties with stable Graves' hyperthyroidism. Donor details come from another sample of the same person, matched by shared clones. The DNA sequence follows: TGTGCCAGCAGTTTAGAAGGGGGGCTTGGGGAGCTGTTTTTT. This translates into CASSLEGGLGELFF.